This T cell receptor (beta chain) was sequenced during a study of preoperative IRX-2 immunotherapy in early breast cancer. This clone was recorded only once. Treatment: preoperative locoregional IRX-2 cytokine immunotherapy. This phase Ib study tested locoregional IRX-2 cytokine immunotherapy given before surgery. V lost 2 bases and J lost 3; bases outside the gene matches: 1. Germline V gene lookup returns CDR1 KGHSY and CDR2 FQNENV. The CDR3 sequence is 13 residues long. Profiling relied on immunoSEQ multiplex PCR, and the TCRdb table lists in-frame clones only, not all of them. This sample carries about 98,000 clones, roughly 89% of them seen once, and the ten largest clones take about 2.1%.

The chain couples TRBV16 to TRBJ2-7; 7 bases map to TRBD1. The sequence was collected from a human donor with breast cancer. Sequenced here: tumor tissue, sampled after IRX-2 immunotherapy. The CDR3 sequence is CASSQGTVYEQYF. CDR3 coding DNA: TGTGCCAGCAGCCAAGGGACAGTCTACGAGCAGTACTTC.